A single sample gave rise to the 9 T cell receptor beta chains below, sequenced in a study of a mutant IDH1 vaccine in newly diagnosed glioma. The time point denotes: week 23, last vaccination. Each dose of the vaccine consisted of 300 ug of mutant IDH1 20-mer peptide, with topical imiquimod. TCRdb's copy holds only in-frame clones and misses some; the assay was immunoSEQ multiplex PCR. The sample consists of tens of thousands of clones, roughly 80% of them appearing once. Their specific antigens are unknown. The sequencing here drew on PBMCs, taken from a glioma patient whose treatment included an IDH1 peptide vaccine. The receptor set was obtained from a man aged 35 to 55 with glioma.

This sequence joins TRBV7-9 and TRBJ1-2, with 10 nucleotides matching TRBD1. The CDR3 contains 15 residues. V was pared by 3 bases and J by 8 bases, with 9 bases of the junction left unmatched. CDR1 and CDR2 (germline): SEHNR, FQNEAQ (reference sequence). DNA of the CDR3: TGTGCCAGCAGCTTGGGGGAAGGACAGGGGGGCGGCTACACCTTC. This sequence encodes CASSLGEGQGGGYTF.

V is TRBV5-1 and J is TRBJ2-7; no reliable D call. The ends were cut back, 4 bases at V and 3 bases at J, with 11 bases in the middle. CDR1 and CDR2 (germline): SGHRS, YFSETQ. The CDR3 runs 13 residues. The DNA for the CDR3 is TGCGCCAGCAGCCAGGACGGGTACTACGAGCAGTACTTC. Its translation: CASSQDGYYEQYF.

The V gene is TRBV5-1, the J gene TRBJ1-3; D call uncertain. From germline, CDR1 is SGHRS and CDR2 YFSETQ. The V and J ends lost 6 bases and 3 bases respectively, with 7 bases between them. CDR3 length: 12 amino acids. The chain's CDR3 is CASNGDGNTIYF. CDR3 DNA sequence: TGCGCCAGCAATGGGGATGGAAACACCATATATTTT.

The chain joins TRBV2 to TRBJ2-2; maybe TRBD1 (5 bases). This CDR3 has 15 residues. CDR1 and CDR2 (germline): SNHLY, FYNNEI. V gave up 9 bases and J gave up 2 bases, with 16 bases separating them. The CDR3 nucleotides read TGTGCCAGTATCCCTCGACAGCCTAACACCGGGGAGCTGTTTTTT. It encodes CASIPRQPNTGELFF.

The rearrangement links TRBV30 to TRBJ2-1; 8 bases align to TRBD2. CDR3 size: 14 residues. Germline-derived CDR1 and CDR2 are GTSNPN and SVGIG (reference sequence). Germline trimming cut 4 bases from V and 4 bases from J; bases unmatched to any gene: 6. The CDR3: CAWKHRGGYNEQFF. The DNA for the CDR3 is TGTGCCTGGAAACATCGGGGGGGGTACAATGAGCAGTTCTTC.

This clone turned up a few times. The rearrangement uses TRBV9 and TRBJ2-2, with a tentative D call TRBD2 (5 bases). The CDR3 has 14 amino acids. The V end was cut by 6 bases, the J end by 8 bases, with 17 bases between. CDR1 SGDLS and CDR2 YYNGEE come from the germline V gene. The CDR3 DNA follows: TGTGCCAGCACCCGAGGCTCCCGAGGGGGGGAGCTGTTTTTT. Amino acids: CASTRGSRGGELFF.

The chain uses TRBV7-6 and TRBJ2-2; the match to TRBD2 covers 10 bases. V trimming: 5 bases; J trimming: 3 bases; junction bases outside the gene matches: 3. CDR1 is SGHVS and CDR2 is FNYEAQ in the germline V gene. The CDR3 totals 15 residues. The CDR3 DNA is TGTGCCAGCAGCCCGAGCGGGGGGGACACCGGGGAGCTGTTTTTT. This translates into CASSPSGGDTGELFF.

This clone came up once. This chain uses TRBV29-1 with TRBJ1-1; 7 bases match TRBD1. V was clipped by 6 bases and J by 4 bases; unmatched bases: 20. Per the germline V gene, CDR1 is SQVTM and CDR2 is ANQGSEA. The CDR3 extends over 17 amino acids. The CDR3: CSVTGVAGAFGTTEAFF. The CDR3 coding sequence is TGCAGCGTAACAGGGGTCGCGGGGGCTTTTGGGACCACTGAAGCTTTCTTT.

This clone was counted once. The chain is built from TRBV7-2 and TRBJ2-5; maybe TRBD2 (6 bases). This CDR3 is built from 13 residues. Germline CDR1 is SGHTA and CDR2 is FQGNSA. Trimming left V 4 bases short and J 4 bases short, with 10 bases between. The CDR3 sequence is CASSSARGETQYF. The CDR3, as DNA: TGTGCCAGCAGCTCAGCGCGGGGAGAGACCCAGTACTTC.